The clone carrying this T cell receptor (beta chain) was found many times. Its antigen is unknown. These data are taken from a study of naive and memory T cell subsets. Whole-study findings and limits: Reportedly, tuberculin skin test sites gave far more TCRs than other biopsies. This RNA-based method may be sensitive to activation-related transcript changes.

Four PCR rounds used nested alpha and beta constant region primers plus the SP2 primer. Each CDR3 protein gets one entry after TCRdb re-called the UMI-ligation and nested PCR reads with MiXCR. The top ten clones hold 3% to 3.5% of a sample with around 33,000 distinct CDR3 sequences, more than 6.5% of them seen once. Regarding treatment: skin biopsy from PPD injection site in Mantoux-positive individual. The library had UMIs added by 3' ligation of an oligonucleotide to TCR cDNA. V was cut by 7 bases and J by 8 bases, with 20 bases left in between. Germline loops: CDR1 SGHTA, CDR2 FQGNSA. The CDR3 is made up of 15 amino acids.

The chain recombines TRBV7-2 with TRBJ1-4; D is unclear. This receptor was identified in an adult in good health. The material was skin, obtained from a tuberculin skin test site. The CDR3 DNA is TGTGCCAGCAACCCTACCGCATGCCCAATAGAAAAACTGTTTTTT. Residues: CASNPTACPIEKLFF.